The rows below give T cell receptor beta chains drawn from one sample of a study of blood T cells in healthy people across ages. TCRdb fed the 5' RACE reads into MiXCR, producing one record per CDR3 protein. The sample lists some 1 million distinct CDR3 sequences, 45% seen once, with 15% to 20% in the top ten. The sample comprised blood. The receptors originated from a woman aged 55-69 years in good health. CDR3s leave out the opening cysteine and the closing phenylalanine or tryptophan. Each record gives: J gene, V gene, CDR3 protein.

TRBJ2-3,TRBV12-3/TRBV12-4,ATQFRVEFTDTQY
TRBJ2-7,TRBV2,ASSGVRAGQGEQY
TRBJ2-7,TRBV29-1,SVRGVLGTPLSYEQY
TRBJ2-5,TRBV7-2,ASSLARLGGNEQY
TRBJ2-3,TRBV19,ASSMSTLSFSTDTQY
TRBJ2-3,TRBV20-1,SARVGRGSGTDTQY
TRBJ2-1,TRBV27,ASSLSAGRTYNEQF
TRBJ1-2,TRBV6-6,ASKGRANYGYT
TRBJ2-6,TRBV20-1,SAHAGAPHSGANVLT
TRBJ2-3,TRBV9,ASSARGYGGTDTQY
TRBJ2-5,TRBV11-2,ASSSSTGGHETQY
TRBJ2-6,TRBV25-1,ASSEQGAGANVLT
TRBJ2-1,TRBV6-5,ASSDGGNNEQF
TRBJ2-5,TRBV27,ASSFPGETQY
TRBJ2-1,TRBV7-2,ASSLAADGWNEQF
TRBJ2-7,TRBV9,ASSPPERAYEQY
TRBJ2-1,TRBV9,ASSVSGATTNEQF
TRBJ1-6,TRBV27,ASSPWTLNNSPLH
TRBJ2-3,TRBV7-2,ASSFSIGDTQY
TRBJ1-2,TRBV29-1,SVLQGSYGYT
TRBJ1-5,TRBV6-1,ASSVQRDGQFNQPQH
TRBJ2-7,TRBV27,ASSLTETYEQY